A single count supports the clone carrying this T cell receptor beta chain. The data were taken from a study of control samples from healthy donors and cancer patients. The CDR3 extends over 12 amino acids. Germline lookup yields CDR1 SGHNT and CDR2 YYREEE (reference sequence). V was shortened by 2 bases and J by 9 bases, with 11 bases between the two germline ends. Produced via immunoSEQ multiplex PCR; TCRdb's table is partial and in-frame only. This sample has approximately 100,000 clones, with 86% found just once. The clonotype comes from a man aged 30 to 39 in good health. The sequencing sample was made of blood. V and J are TRBV5-4 and TRBJ1-2; D ambiguous. CDR3 amino acids: CASSFGSNSYTF. The CDR3 DNA follows: TGTGCCAGCAGCTTTGGCAGCAATAGCTACACCTTC.